The present T cell receptor beta chain was sequenced within a study of shared clonotypes between healthy human individuals. Findings of the study overall: In general, naive subsets displayed greater estimated richness than memory subsets did. Non-shared clonotypes had lower generation probabilities than those shared by all four donors.

The naive CD8 subset, CD45RO-negative cells positively selected for CCR7, excluded terminally differentiated effector memory CD45RA+ cells. The CDR3 is 12 residues long. V lost 2 bases, J lost 4 bases, and 6 bases lay in between. CDR1 is MGHDK and CDR2 is SYGVNS in the germline V gene. Data came from immunoSEQ multiplex PCR; TCRdb stores just in-frame clones and leaves some out. The sample consists of over 2,000,000 clones, 93% of them appearing once. On this clone itself: The antigen is unknown. The sample holds other DNA sequences that translate to the same CDR3.

The sample comprised naive CD8+ T cells from PBMCs. The gene calls are TRBV25-1 and TRBJ2-7; D might be TRBD1 or TRBD2, each matching 5 bases. The source is a man aged 18 to 30 in good health. Some clones in this sample may be carry-over from other donors' samples. CDR3 amino acids: CASSEGGYEQYF. The DNA for the CDR3 is TGTGCCAGCAGTGAAGGGGGTTACGAGCAGTACTTC.